Listed below are T cell receptor beta chains from one sample, sequenced in a study of blood T cell repertoires in COVID-19. Clones were read by immunoSEQ multiplex PCR, and TCRdb kept only the in-frame ones, dropping some. Here the sample spans some 87,000 clones, about four fifths being singletons. Sequencing was done on a sample of peripheral blood. The receptors come from a man older than 75 with active or convalescent COVID-19. The CDR3 runs from the conserved cysteine through the conserved F or W. D genes are given only for firm matches. Clone sizes are given selectively: once, few, many, or a class where the clone is expanded.

v_call	cdr3_length	clone_size	d_call	j_call	cdr3_nt	cdr3_aa
TRBV10-3	16	.	TRBD1	TRBJ2-1	TGTGCCATCAGGAGACACCCGGGACAGGGTATGAATGAGCAGTTCTTC	CAIRRHPGQGMNEQFF
TRBV11-3	16	.	TRBD2	TRBJ2-3	TGTGCCAGCAGCTTAGTAGCGGGACAAGGAGCAGATACGCAGTATTTT	CASSLVAGQGADTQYF
TRBV5-4	18	.	.	TRBJ2-6	TGTGCCAGCAGCTCCCCAGGAGGGGGCGATTATGGGGCCAACGTCCTGACTTTC	CASSSPGGGDYGANVLTF
TRBV7-2	16	.	TRBD1	TRBJ2-2	TGTGCCAGCAGCTCTCTGACAGGGAGGAACACCGGGGAGCTGTTTTTT	CASSSLTGRNTGELFF
TRBV9	15	.	TRBD1	TRBJ2-2	TGTGCCAGCAGCGCCCTCAGGGGGTATACCGGGGAGCTGTTTTTT	CASSALRGYTGELFF
TRBV7-2	16	.	TRBD2	TRBJ2-5	TGTGCCAGCAGCCCAGCACGGACTAGCGGGACGGAGACCCAGTACTTC	CASSPARTSGTETQYF
TRBV2	13	.	.	TRBJ1-1	TGTGCCAGCGATTACAGGGCTGGAACTGAAGCTTTCTTT	CASDYRAGTEAFF
TRBV7-9	14	.	TRBD2	TRBJ2-5	TGTGCCAGCACCTTCGGGGGGACGGGAGAGACCCAGTACTTC	CASTFGGTGETQYF
TRBV11-2	16	.	.	TRBJ2-6	TGTGCCAGCAGCCCATATCTGGGGGCCGGGGCCAACGTCCTGACTTTC	CASSPYLGAGANVLTF
TRBV19	13	few	.	TRBJ1-5	TGTGCCAGTAGTATCGGTCCAACCAAGCCCCAGCATTTT	CASSIGPTKPQHF
TRBV11-2	17	.	.	TRBJ1-2	TGTGCCAGCACCAAAGCCTCCTGGACAAGGAATAACTATGGCTACACCTTC	CASTKASWTRNNYGYTF
TRBV30	13	.	.	TRBJ1-5	TGTGCCTGGAGTAAGAGTAGCAATCAGCCCCAGCATTTT	CAWSKSSNQPQHF
TRBV7-2	15	.	.	TRBJ1-3	TGTGCCAGCAGCTTCCAACGGGGCTCTGGAAACACCATATATTTT	CASSFQRGSGNTIYF
TRBV6-6	15	once	TRBD2	TRBJ2-3	TGTGCCAGCAGTTATTTTGGCGGGGGAACAGATACGCAGTATTTT	CASSYFGGGTDTQYF
TRBV9	16	.	.	TRBJ2-1	TGTGCCAGCAGCGTAGGGCTAGCCTTCGGGTACAATGAGCAGTTCTTC	CASSVGLAFGYNEQFF
TRBV19	15	once	.	TRBJ1-4	TGTGCCAGTAGTTTTGGGCCTGACCATCTGGAAAAACTGTTTTTT	CASSFGPDHLEKLFF
TRBV24-1	23	.	.	TRBJ2-3	.	CATSGWDTQYFGPGTRDTDTQYF
TRBV5-1	14	.	TRBD1	TRBJ1-1	TGCGCCAGCAGCTTGACAGGGGGCAACACTGAAGCTTTCTTT	CASSLTGGNTEAFF
TRBV28	13	.	TRBD1	TRBJ2-1	TGTGCCAGCAGTGGGACAGTATACAATGAGCAGTTCTTC	CASSGTVYNEQFF
TRBV28	14	.	TRBD1	TRBJ1-2	TGTGCCAGCGAGGACAGGGGCTCGAACTATGGCTACACCTTC	CASEDRGSNYGYTF
TRBV30	14	.	.	TRBJ2-4	TGTGCCTGGAGTGGGAGACGGACAGACAACATTCAGTACTTC	CAWSGRRTDNIQYF
TRBV9	19	.	.	TRBJ2-1	TGTGCCAGCAGCGTAGATCATTGGAGGGCGGAGGGGATTTGGAATGAGCAGTTCTTC	CASSVDHWRAEGIWNEQFF
TRBV4-3	16	.	TRBD2	TRBJ2-1	TGCGCCAGCAGCCAAGCGTTCCCTAGCGGGAGGGATGAGCAGTTCTTC	CASSQAFPSGRDEQFF